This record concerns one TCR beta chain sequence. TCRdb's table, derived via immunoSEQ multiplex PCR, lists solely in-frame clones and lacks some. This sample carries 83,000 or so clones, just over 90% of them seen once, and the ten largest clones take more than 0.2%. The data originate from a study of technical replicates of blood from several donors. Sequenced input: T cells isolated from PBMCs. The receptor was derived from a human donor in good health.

CDR3 amino acids: CASSPRAGGPREQFF. The CDR3 DNA reads as TGTGCCAGTAGTCCCAGGGCGGGAGGGCCAAGGGAGCAGTTCTTC. The V call is TRBV19, the J call TRBJ2-1; 9 nucleotides line up with TRBD2. The CDR3 covers 15 residues. The germline CDR1 and CDR2 sequences are LNHDA and SQIVND (reference sequence). V was clipped by 5 bases and J by 10 bases; unmatched bases: 12.